This TCR beta chain was documented in a study of T cells in localized non-small cell lung cancer. Study results and caveats: Because only a single region of the tumor was sequenced, heterogeneity remains possible. In adjacent lung, a median roughly 60 of the top 100 tumor clones were found. Adjacent uninvolved lung tissue had the highest T cell clonality, exceeding tumor.

Sequencing used immunoSEQ multiplex PCR; TCRdb keeps in-frame clones, though not all of them. The sample consists of roughly 90,000 clones, approximately 91% of them appearing once. A note on this clone: What it binds is unknown.

Germline CDR1 reads LNHDA; CDR2 reads SQIVND (reference sequence). V gave up 0 bases and J gave up 0 bases, with 6 bases separating them. The CDR3 is 15 amino acids. The chain links TRBV19 to TRBJ1-3, with unresolved D. The material was PBMCs, obtained before any cancer treatment. The clonotype originates from a woman aged 40-69 years with stage II squamous cell lung carcinoma. The CDR3 is CASSIEGDSGNTIYF. CDR3 DNA sequence: TGTGCCAGTAGTATAGAGGGAGACTCTGGAAACACCATATATTTT. Looking up the rest from reference TRBV19 and TRBJ1-3 gives the full variable domain: DGGITQSPKYLFRKEGQNVTLSCEQNLNHDAMYWYRQDPGQGLRLIYYSQIVNDFQKGDIAEGYSVSREKKESFPLTVTSAQKNPTAFYLCASSIEGDSGNTIYFGEGSWLTVV.